This T cell receptor (beta chain) was obtained from a study of molecular identifiers for immune sequencing clone quantification. Overall study: Across replicate runs, RNA obtained from about 20,000 or 100,000 naive CD8 cells was divided into five, with four undergoing sequencing.

For this clonotype: The antigen is undetermined.

Bulk TCR library preparation followed previously described methods with listed TCR primers. Each CDR3 protein is one row after TCRdb ran MiXCR on the PCR reads. The sample shows some 66,000 distinct CDR3 sequences, approximately 18% of them seen only once. Germline CDR1 reads LGHDT; CDR2 reads YNNKEL (reference sequence). Between the trimmed V and J ends, which lost 5 bases and 0 bases, there was a span of 16 bases. The CDR3 is 17 residues long. Study-level results: Clones that exceeded 20 RNA copies held over 99% of effector molecules, yet under 1% in naive cells.

The chain combines TRBV3-1 with TRBJ2-2; a possible D gene is TRBD2 (5 bases). The TCR sequence derives from a human donor in good health. Some libraries in this study had Jurkat cell RNA spiked in. Source material: naive CD8+ T cells from blood, with Jurkat cell RNA spiked in. Documented subset: FACS-sorted CD8+CD4-CCR7+CD45RA+ naive T cells. CDR3 amino acids: CASSDYLRSANTGELFF. CDR3 coding DNA: TGTGCCAGCAGCGACTATCTGCGGAGTGCGAACACCGGGGAGCTGTTTTTT.